These 16 T cell receptor beta chains share one sample of origin, sequenced in a study of T-cell reconstitution after alpha-beta-depleted transplantation in children (dated by TCRdb to 2016 to 2017). Receptor amplification or capture employed PCR. Sequencing took place on an Illumina HiSeq 2500. TCR libraries were prepared with molecular barcoding, using unique molecular identifiers to normalize TCRbeta repertoire quantification. The public reads were reprocessed in TCRdb via fastp at Q25 and MiXCR, keeping in-frame beta chains. Entries are consolidated by CDR3 protein sequence, retaining the most common genes and DNA. The table for this sample lists about 170,000 distinct CDR3 sequences; around 10% of them were counted only once. Roughly 13% of the sample is taken by the ten largest. The label giving this sample's treatment or condition can be read as: allogeneic hematopoietic cell transplantation with graft depleted of TCRalphabeta T cells and CD19 B cells.

The sample in question was PBMCs, obtained before TCRalphabeta/CD19-depleted stem cell transplant. The receptors were gathered from a boy aged 2 to 10 with acute myeloid leukemia, due to receive a stem cell transplant.

This clonotype was recorded at least ten times. The V gene is TRBV7-2, the J gene TRBJ2-5, with 8 bases fitting TRBD2. The V gene's germline CDR1 is SGHTA and CDR2 FQGNSA. There are 15 residues in the CDR3. Losses at the gene ends were 2 bases for V and 4 bases for J; bases not matched to a gene: 6. CDR3 nucleotide sequence: TGTGCCAGCAGCTTACAGCGGGGGATAGGAGAGACCCAGTACTTC. Amino acid sequence: CASSLQRGIGETQYF.

In its sample, this clonotype was seen many times. The chain uses TRBV12-3 or TRBV12-4 and TRBJ1-5; D not resolved. With 2 bases removed from V and 1 base from J, the gap between germline ends came to 9 bases. CDR3 length: 15 residues. The CDR3 bases are TGTGCCAGCAGTTTATTCCAGGTCAGCAATCAGCCCCAGCATTTT. This encodes CASSLFQVSNQPQHF.

About this clonotype itself: Just one base apart from a much larger clone, this may be a read error. The gene calls are TRBV7-9 and TRBJ1-5; no firm D call. The CDR3 extends over 14 amino acids. The V gene's germline CDR1 is SEHNR and CDR2 FQNEAQ (reference sequence). The CDR3 region has the DNA TGTGCCGGCAGCTTTTCTAATTCCAATCAGCCCCAGCATTTT. Residues: CAGSFSNSNQPQHF.

This clonotype was found many times. The V gene is TRBV6-6, the J gene TRBJ2-2; D perhaps matches TRBD1 (5 bases). Per the germline V gene, CDR1 is MNHNY and CDR2 is SVGAGI (reference sequence). The CDR3 runs 13 residues. Trimming removed 6 bases at V and 5 bases at J, with 10 bases between. CDR3: CASRQRTTGELFF. The CDR3 DNA follows: TGTGCCAGCAGACAGAGGACAACCGGGGAGCTGTTTTTT.

The sample holds a few counts of this clonotype. V usage is TRBV29-1 and J usage is TRBJ2-3; 7 nucleotides line up with TRBD2. J gave up 0 bases and V 3 bases, and 3 bases lay outside the gene matches. The germline V gene has CDR1 SQVTM and CDR2 ANQGSEA. There are 14 residues in the CDR3. Written as DNA, the CDR3 is TGCAGCGTTGAGACTAGCAAGAGCACAGATACGCAGTATTTT. Protein sequence: CSVETSKSTDTQYF.

In the case of this clonotype: This may come from a read error, since a much larger clone is one base off. V is TRBV3-1 and J is TRBJ2-5; D is undetermined. The CDR3 loop spans 15 amino acids. Looked up from germline, CDR1 is LGHDT and CDR2 is YNNKEL (reference sequence). The V and J ends lost 6 bases and 3 bases respectively, with 17 bases between them. CDR3 residues: CASSLISGCEETQYF. CDR3 in DNA: TGTGCCAGCAGTCTTATTTCTGGGTGCGAAGAGACCCAGTACTTC.

The table lists this clonotype with many counts. Possible read error: a much larger clone is one base away. CDR3 amino acids: CASQIAGGGYKEQFF. Here the CDR3 DNA reads TGTGCCAGCCAAATAGCGGGAGGGGGCTACAAAGAGCAGTTCTTC. The rearrangement joins TRBV6-5 to TRBJ2-1; 11 bases line up with TRBD2. There are 15 residues in the CDR3. Looked up from germline, CDR1 is MNHEY and CDR2 is SVGAGI.

This clonotype was picked up many times. This chain links TRBV3-1 with TRBJ2-7; D is undetermined. The V end lost 1 base, the J end lost 0 bases, and 7 bases lay between the germline ends. Germline values: CDR1 LGHDT, CDR2 YNNKEL (reference sequence). CDR3 length: 14 residues. In DNA form, the CDR3 reads TGTGCCAGCAGCCAAGCGGCAATCTCCTACGAGCAGTACTTC. Translated: CASSQAAISYEQYF.

This clonotype was counted many times. The chain uses TRBV20-1 and TRBJ1-1; TRBD1 is a possible D gene (5 bases). Between the trimmed V and J ends, which lost 1 base and 0 bases, there was a span of 12 bases. CDR1 and CDR2 (germline): DFQATT, SNEGSKA (reference sequence). This CDR3 has 15 amino acids. The CDR3 region is CSARVGEGMNTEAFF. As DNA, the CDR3 is TGCAGTGCTAGAGTAGGGGAAGGAATGAACACTGAAGCTTTCTTT.

As for this clonotype: As the CDR3 is not closed by the conserved phenylalanine or tryptophan, this likely results from a read error. The chain employs TRBV11-1 and TRBJ2-6; D is perhaps TRBD1 (7 bases). Per germline, CDR1 SGHAT and CDR2 FQDESV (reference sequence). This CDR3 region has 20 residues. The V end was cut by 5 bases, the J end by 0 bases, with 23 bases between. This CDR3 is CASSTSGGNRPHSGANVLTL. Written as DNA, the CDR3 is TGTGCCAGCAGCACCTCAGGGGGGAACAGACCCCACTCTGGGGCCAACGTCCTGACTTTG.

Comment on this clonotype: This may stem from a read error, because a much larger clone lies one nucleotide away. The rearrangement links TRBV15 to TRBJ1-2, with D tentatively TRBD1 (5 bases). Trimming pared 5 bases from V and 4 bases from J, leaving 17 bases between. The CDR3 covers 15 residues. Germline values: CDR1 LNHNV, CDR2 YYDKDF (reference sequence). CDR3 sequence: CATSPRIQGIYGYTF. The CDR3 nucleotides read TGTGCCACCAGCCCCCGCATCCAGGGTATCTATGGCTACACCTTC. Variable domain in full (rest from reference TRBV15 and TRBJ1-2): DAMVIQNPRYQVTQFGKPVTLSCSQTLNHNVMYWYQQKSSQAPKLLFHYYDKDFNNEADTPDNFQSRRPNTSFCFLDIRSPGLGDTAMYLCATSPRIQGIYGYTFGSGTRLTVV.

There are many counts of this clonotype. The rearrangement uses TRBV3-1 and TRBJ2-7, with a possible D match to TRBD2 (7 bases). Germline V CDR1 and CDR2: LGHDT, YNNKEL (reference sequence). V was cut by 1 base and J by 2 bases, with 18 bases left in between. CDR3 length: 17 residues. The CDR3 bases are TGTGCCAGCAGCCAAGTTTCTCCCCGGGGGGCCACCTACGAGCAGTACGTC. This sequence encodes CASSQVSPRGATYEQYV.

Many counts were recorded for this clonotype. The chain uses TRBV7-2 and TRBJ2-3; TRBD2 matches 9 bases. The CDR3 consists of 15 residues. The trim removed 3 bases at V and 5 bases at J, leaving 6 bases unmatched. Germline CDR1 is SGHTA and CDR2 is FQGNSA. The CDR3 bases are TGTGCCAGCAGCTTTCCGGGACTAGCAGGAGATACGCAGTATTTT. Its translation: CASSFPGLAGDTQYF.

At least ten counts were recorded for this clonotype. The chain combines TRBV2 with TRBJ2-4, with 14 bases identical to TRBD2. This CDR3 is 16 amino acids long. CDR1 and CDR2 from the germline V gene are SNHLY and FYNNEI. The V and J ends lost 8 bases and 4 bases, in that order; junction bases with no gene match: 7. CDR3 DNA: TGTGCCAGCGATACCCGACTAGCGGGAGGGAAAAACATTCAGTACTTC. Translated, it gives CASDTRLAGGKNIQYF. The full variable domain, completed using reference TRBV2 and TRBJ2-4, is EPEVTQTPSHQVTQMGQEVILRCVPISNHLYFYWYRQILGQKVEFLVSFYNNEISEKSEIFDDQFSVERPDGSNFTLKIRSTKLEDSAMYFCASDTRLAGGKNIQYFGAGTRLSVL.

This clonotype was detected ten times or more. The CDR3 region has the DNA TGCGCCAGCAGCTTGACGAGCGGGGGGTTCCAAGAGACCCAGTACTTC. Translation: CASSLTSGGFQETQYF. V and J are TRBV5-1 and TRBJ2-5; 9 bases are shared with TRBD2. Losses at the gene ends were 1 base for V and 1 base for J; bases not matched to a gene: 5. Germline V gives CDR1 SGHRS, CDR2 YFSETQ. The CDR3 extends over 16 amino acids.

The chain couples TRBV5-5 to TRBJ1-2; 8 nucleotides line up with TRBD1. The CDR3 spans 13 residues. The germline CDR1 and CDR2 sequences are SGHKS and YYEKEE (reference sequence). V was clipped by 3 bases and J by 8 bases; unmatched bases: 6. The CDR3 spells CASSSQGAEGYTF. CDR3 nucleotide sequence: TGTGCCAGCAGCTCCCAGGGGGCAGAGGGCTACACCTTC.